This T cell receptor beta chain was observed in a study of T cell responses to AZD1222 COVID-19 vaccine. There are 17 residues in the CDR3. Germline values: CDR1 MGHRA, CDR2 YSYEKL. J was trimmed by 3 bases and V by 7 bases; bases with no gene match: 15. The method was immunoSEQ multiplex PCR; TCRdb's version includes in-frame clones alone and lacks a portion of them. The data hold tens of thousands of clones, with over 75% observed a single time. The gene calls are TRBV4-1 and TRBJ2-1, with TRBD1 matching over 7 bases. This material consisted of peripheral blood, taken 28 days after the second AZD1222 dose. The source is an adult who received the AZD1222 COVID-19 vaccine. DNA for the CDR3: TGCGCCAGCACCGATAGGCAGCGACAGGGAGACTACAATGAGCAGTTCTTC. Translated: CASTDRQRQGDYNEQFF.